This paragraph covers one T cell receptor (beta chain) sequence. As yet, its antigen is unknown. The V end was cut by 3 bases, the J end by 1 base, with 9 bases between. This CDR3 is 14 amino acids long. The germline V gene has CDR1 SGHRS and CDR2 YFSETQ. Cryopreserved PBMCs yielded around 2.1 micrograms of genomic DNA for TCR beta libraries. Some clones are missing from TCRdb's copy, which holds only in-frame ones; the method was immunoSEQ multiplex PCR. The repertoire includes about 32,000 clones, 60% to 80% of them detected once, and around 15% sits in the top ten. This entry comes from a study of cytotoxic CD8 clonotypes in ibrutinib-treated CLL. Study observations and caveats: Clonality climbed at ibrutinib response, then dropped toward baseline at progression.

This chain joins TRBV5-1 and TRBJ2-3; D is unresolved. This receptor was identified in a human donor with chronic lymphocytic leukemia. The sample in question was PBMCs, obtained at disease progression, from a patient treated with ibrutinib. The CDR3 nucleotides read TGCGCCAGCAGCTCTACCGTGGGCACAGATACGCAGTATTTT. Protein sequence: CASSSTVGTDTQYF. The variable domain in full, with the rest retrieved from reference TRBV5-1 and TRBJ2-3, is KAGVTQTPRYLIKTRGQQVTLSCSPISGHRSVSWYQQTPGQGLQFLFEYFSETQRNKGNFPGRFSGRQFSNSRSEMNVSTLELGDSALYLCASSSTVGTDTQYFGPGTRLTVL.